This T cell receptor beta chain was identified during a study of control samples from healthy donors and cancer patients. Assay used: immunoSEQ multiplex PCR; TCRdb lists only in-frame clones, some missing. The sample records fewer than 95,000 clones, 91% being singletons. Per the germline V gene, CDR1 is MGHRA and CDR2 is YSYEKL. The CDR3 has 14 amino acids. Between the trimmed V and J ends, which lost 4 bases and 5 bases, there was a span of 13 bases. J is TRBJ2-3 and V is TRBV4-1, with D tentatively TRBD1 (5 bases). The clonotype was recovered from a man between 25 and 39 years old in good health. The sample consisted of blood. CDR3 residues: CASSPLGPQDTQYF. CDR3 sequence (DNA): TGCGCCAGCAGCCCCCTGGGGCCCCAAGATACGCAGTATTTT.